What follows are 24 T cell receptor beta chains derived from one specimen sequenced in a study of regulatory T cells in long-lasting Graves disease. In building TCR beta libraries, iRepertoire HTBI primers were used together with Arm-PCR of CDR3 regions. TCRdb re-called the multiplex PCR reads with MiXCR, one entry per CDR3 protein. This sample has approximately 400,000 distinct CDR3 sequences, with around 14% found just once. The time point denotes: newly diagnosed GD, antithyroid drugs for less than 3 months. From PBMCs, RNA was extracted and then used to make the TCR library. Separately, the same data were catalogued under a study of T cells in Graves' hyperthyroidism and ophthalmopathy.

The material sequenced was peripheral blood mononuclear cells (PBMCs), taken at new diagnosis, from a patient treated with antithyroid drugs. All receptors derive from a woman in her 30s with Graves disease.

This clonotype has ten or more counts. The rearrangement links TRBV3-1 to TRBJ2-1; TRBD2 agrees at 7 bases. CDR3 size: 16 residues. The V segment lost 0 bases and the J segment 5 bases; nucleotides outside the gene matches: 7. CDR1 LGHDT and CDR2 YNNKEL come from the germline V gene (reference sequence). CDR3 residues: CASSQDRPSGDNEQFF. The CDR3, as DNA: TGTGCCAGCAGCCAAGATAGGCCTAGCGGAGACAATGAGCAGTTCTTC.

Many counts were recorded for this clonotype. The chain joins TRBV12-3 or TRBV12-4 to TRBJ2-1; D gene ambiguous. The CDR3 is 13 residues long. Trimming removed 6 bases from V and 3 bases from J, with 9 bases in between. CDR3 coding DNA: TGTGCCAGCAGGCAAATGGGCTACAATGAGCAGTTCTTC. This encodes CASRQMGYNEQFF.

This clonotype has at least ten counts. The rearrangement joins TRBV7-3 to TRBJ1-1; no firm D call. The CDR3 contains 17 residues. V lost 4 bases and J 1 base, leaving 19 bases between the germline ends. The germline V gene encodes CDR1 SGHTA and CDR2 FQGTGA. CDR3 DNA sequence: TGTGCCAGCAGCTCCGTTTTTCCCCAGGCCGGGAACACTGAAGCTTTCTTT. It encodes CASSSVFPQAGNTEAFF.

The rearrangement uses TRBV20-1 and TRBJ1-1; D gene uncertain. Trimming removed 6 bases from V and 1 base from J, with 9 bases in between. This CDR3 is 12 amino acids long. The germline V gene encodes CDR1 DFQATT and CDR2 SNEGSKA (reference sequence). The CDR3 DNA sequence: TGCAGTGCCTTTCGGTGGAACACTGAAGCTTTCTTT. Translating it yields CSAFRWNTEAFF.

Comments on this clonotype: No conserved phenylalanine or tryptophan ends this CDR3, so it is likely a read error. The chain links TRBV12-3 or TRBV12-4 to TRBJ2-1, with TRBD2 matching 13 bases. The CDR3 loop spans 16 amino acids. Trimming removed 5 bases from V and 0 bases from J; junction bases left unmatched: 1. The CDR3 loop reads CASSGTSGTSYNEQFL. The CDR3 nucleotides read TGTGCCAGCAGTGGGACTAGCGGGACCTCCTACAATGAGCAGTTCCTC.

This chain uses TRBV19 with TRBJ1-1, with no clear D. Germline V gene sequence: CDR1 LNHDA, CDR2 SQIVND (reference sequence). The CDR3 runs to 14 residues. V was shortened by 8 bases and J by 0 bases, with 13 bases between the two germline ends. The CDR3 spells CASLVGPMNTEAFF. The CDR3 nucleotides are TGTGCCAGTTTAGTAGGGCCGATGAACACTGAAGCTTTCTTT.

Regarding this clonotype: With a much larger clone just one base away, this may be a read error. CDR3 DNA sequence: TGTGCCAGCAGTGCCGGGACAGGGGCCATAGGCTTCACCTTC. It codes for CASSAGTGAIGFTF. The rearrangement links TRBV27 to TRBJ1-2, with TRBD1 identical over 10 bases. Germline assignment: CDR1 MNHEY and CDR2 SMNVEV (reference sequence). CDR3 size: 14 residues.

The rearrangement links TRBV7-6 to TRBJ2-7; TRBD1 matches at 7 bases. After removal of 5 bases from V and 0 bases from J, the junction contained 4 bases not matched to a gene. The CDR3 covers 14 residues. Germline CDR1 and CDR2: SGHVS and FNYEAQ. CDR3 sequence: CASSPGTDSYEQYF. CDR3 DNA sequence: TGTGCCAGCAGCCCGGGGACAGACTCCTACGAGCAGTACTTC.

This clonotype was counted a single time. A much larger clone differs by one base, so this may be a read error. This chain uses TRBV6-1 with TRBJ2-1; D may match TRBD1 or TRBD2 (5 bases each). Matching the DNA end better, TRBJ2-7 makes the J call doubtful. CDR1 is MNHNS, CDR2 SASEGT, per germline. This CDR3 is 16 amino acids long. CDR3 coding DNA: TGTGCCATCAGTGTAGGGACCAAGATAGATACAAATGAGCAGTACTTC. This gives the protein CAISVGTKIDTNEQYF.

This clonotype was seen many times. The chain uses TRBV20-1 and TRBJ2-5; the match to TRBD1 covers 7 bases. Germline V gene lookup returns CDR1 DFQATT and CDR2 SNEGSKA (reference sequence). The J segment lost 1 base and the V segment lost 6 bases, leaving 5 bases of the junction unmatched. The CDR3 contains 13 residues. CDR3 in DNA: TGCAGTGCCCCTGGGACAGCCCAAGAGACCCAGTACTTC. Protein product: CSAPGTAQETQYF.

The chain couples TRBV19 to TRBJ1-2; 10 bases match TRBD1. Unmatched junction bases numbered 5, after V lost 7 bases and J lost 3 bases. The CDR3 runs to 14 residues. Germline CDR1 is LNHDA and CDR2 is SQIVND (reference sequence). The CDR3 sequence is CASTRQGADYGYTF. CDR3 nucleotide sequence: TGTGCCAGTACAAGACAGGGGGCGGACTATGGCTACACCTTC.

This clonotype occurred a few times. The chain employs TRBV7-9 and TRBJ2-5; 7 nucleotides line up with TRBD2. The CDR3 is made up of 13 amino acids. Trimming removed 4 bases from V and 5 bases from J; junction bases left unmatched: 4. The germline V gene encodes CDR1 SEHNR and CDR2 FQNEAQ (reference sequence). In DNA form, the CDR3 reads TGTGCCAGCAGCTCAGTGGGGGGGGAGACCCAGTACTTC. Encoded protein: CASSSVGGETQYF.

Many counts were recorded for this clonotype. The chain combines TRBV7-9 with TRBJ2-7; D gene ambiguous. The CDR3 consists of 14 residues. The V end was cut by 5 bases, the J end by 9 bases, with 20 bases between. The germline gives CDR1 SEHNR, CDR2 FQNEAQ (reference sequence). CDR3 in amino acids: CASSPQSPLRRQYF. CDR3 nucleotide sequence: TGTGCCAGCAGCCCACAGTCGCCCCTACGAAGGCAGTACTTC. The variable domain in full, completed from reference TRBV7-9 and TRBJ2-7, reads DTGVSQNPRHKITKRGQNVTFRCDPISEHNRLYWYRQTLGQGPEFLTYFQNEAQLEKSRLLSDRFSAERPKGSFSTLEIQRTEQGDSAMYLCASSPQSPLRRQYFGPGTRLTVT.

This clonotype appeared many times. This rearrangement joins TRBV6-1 to TRBJ2-3; 7 bases match TRBD2. CDR1 and CDR2 (germline): MNHNS, SASEGT. This CDR3 region has 17 residues. V lost 6 bases, J lost 2 bases, and 14 bases stayed unmatched. The CDR3 DNA follows: TGTGCCAGCAGCCCTAGGTTAGGCGGGAGACACACAGATACGCAGTATTTT. As protein: CASSPRLGGRHTDTQYF.

Of note for this clonotype: This CDR3 is missing its conserved last phenylalanine or tryptophan, likely due to a read error. CDR3 region: CSADPKGTSYGYTL. The CDR3 bases are TGCAGTGCTGATCCTAAAGGGACATCCTATGGCTACACCCTC. V and J are TRBV20-1 and TRBJ1-2; D perhaps matches TRBD1 (6 bases). There are 14 residues in the CDR3. Looked up from germline, CDR1 is DFQATT and CDR2 is SNEGSKA (reference sequence). The V end was cut by 5 bases, the J end by 4 bases, with 17 bases between.

This clonotype was seen at least ten times. The rearrangement joins TRBV7-9 to TRBJ2-5; no clear D. This CDR3 contains 12 residues. The V and J ends lost 4 bases and 5 bases respectively, with 8 bases between them. CDR1 SEHNR and CDR2 FQNEAQ come from the germline V gene (reference sequence). CDR3 sequence reads: CASSSPWETQYF. The CDR3 DNA sequence: TGTGCCAGCAGCTCTCCCTGGGAGACCCAGTACTTC.

This clonotype has ten or more counts. The rearrangement uses TRBV28 and TRBJ2-1, with TRBD2 matching 9 bases. Unmatched junction bases numbered 10, after V lost 8 bases and J lost 8 bases. The V gene's germline CDR1 is MDHEN and CDR2 SYDVKM. The CDR3 spans 14 residues. CDR3 nucleotide sequence: TGTGCCAGCCTTGGGCGGGAGGGCCTTCATGAGCAGTTCTTC. This encodes CASLGREGLHEQFF.

This clonotype was observed many times. CDR3 region: CATKAGGPNEQYF. In DNA, the CDR3 is TGTGCCACCAAAGCGGGAGGGCCTAACGAGCAGTACTTC. V gene TRBV10-3 combines with J gene TRBJ2-7; 10 bases are shared with TRBD2. The V and J ends lost 10 bases and 5 bases, in that order; junction bases with no gene match: 8. CDR3 size: 13 residues. CDR1 and CDR2 (germline): ENHRY, SYGVKD.

This clonotype was observed a handful of times. The chain recombines TRBV6-2 or TRBV6-3 with TRBJ2-1; TRBD2 might be the D (6 bases). Trimming removed 1 base from V and 0 bases from J, with 10 bases in between. The CDR3 contains 16 residues. Germline V CDR1 and CDR2: MNHEY, SVGEGT. The CDR3 bases are TGTGCCAGCAGTTACTTCGGGAGAGGCTCCTACAATGAGCAGTTCTTC. Protein product: CASSYFGRGSYNEQFF.

This rearrangement joins TRBV2 to TRBJ2-7; TRBD2 is a possible D gene (6 bases). CDR3 size: 13 residues. Between the trimmed V and J ends, which lost 6 bases and 6 bases, there was a span of 15 bases. Germline V lookup: CDR1 SNHLY, CDR2 FYNNEI. For the CDR3, the DNA is TGTGCCAGCAGGGGGACTTTCCTGAGCGAGCAGTACTTC. Amino acids: CASRGTFLSEQYF.

The sample holds a few counts of this clonotype. The rearrangement joins TRBV3-1 to TRBJ1-6; a possible D gene is TRBD1 (5 bases). Trimming took 0 bases from V and 9 from J, leaving 18 bases between them. The CDR3 is made up of 17 amino acids. CDR1 is LGHDT, CDR2 YNNKEL, per germline (reference sequence). CDR3 in amino acids: CASSQDRGSKGSSPLHF. The CDR3 DNA is TGTGCCAGCAGCCAAGATCGGGGGTCGAAAGGGAGTTCACCCCTCCACTTT.

This clonotype was detected only a few times. The CDR3 DNA follows: TGTGCCACCAGTGAACCGGGACTAGCCAATGAGCAGTTCTTC. Its protein is CATSEPGLANEQFF. The rearrangement uses TRBV24-1 and TRBJ2-1, with TRBD2 identical over 9 bases. The germline CDR1 and CDR2 sequences are KGHDR and SFDVKD. The CDR3 is 14 amino acids. Trimming removed 4 bases from V and 6 bases from J; junction bases left unmatched: 3.

The table lists this clonotype with many counts. V gene TRBV6-1 combines with J gene TRBJ1-1; D unclear. The CDR3 runs to 12 residues. Germline CDR1 MNHNS, CDR2 SASEGT. Trimming stripped 8 bases from V and 5 bases from J, with 12 bases between. The CDR3 nucleotides read TGTGCCAGCGGGCAGTATGGGACTGAAGCTTTCTTT. Its translation: CASGQYGTEAFF.

Concerning this clonotype itself: This sequence may be a read error, since a much larger clone differs from it by one base. The chain uses TRBV7-9 and TRBJ2-7, with TRBD2 matching over 11 bases. From germline, CDR1 is SEHNR and CDR2 FQNEAQ (reference sequence). The CDR3 has 19 residues. CDR3 DNA: TGTGTCAGCAGCCCCCTTCGTCTACTAGCGGGAGTTCTGGTCCACGAGCAGTACTTC. Amino acids: CVSSPLRLLAGVLVHEQYF.